This T cell receptor beta chain originates from a study of T cells after yellow fever vaccination. Study-wide background: SMART-Seq v4 Ultra Low Input prepared the low-cell-number fractions.

The V end was cut by 1 base, the J end by 6 bases, with 13 bases between. Looked up from germline, CDR1 is LNHNV and CDR2 is YYDKDF (reference sequence). This CDR3 has 15 residues. One entry per CDR3 protein results from TCRdb running MiXCR on the 5' RACE reads. Of 350,000 to 450,000 distinct CDR3 sequences in the sample, 6.2% were seen once. Points on this clonotype: Its antigen remains unidentified.

Notes on the study in general: The study found a weaker secondary response that peaked faster, day 5 versus 15.

Source: PBMCs, taken 5 days after the yellow fever booster vaccination. The gene calls are TRBV15 and TRBJ2-1; the D gene is possibly TRBD2 (5 bases). The source of this sequence is a man between 25 and 39 years old who received the YFV17D yellow fever vaccine. The CDR3 bases are TGTGCCACCAGCAGAGTTAGAGAGGGTCCCAATGAGCAGTTCTTC. Protein: CATSRVREGPNEQFF.